Each of the 21 T cell receptor beta chains below was sequenced from the same sample in a study of T cells after yellow fever vaccination. Using its own MiXCR run on the 5' RACE reads, TCRdb lists one record per CDR3 protein. The sample lists about 74,000 distinct CDR3 sequences, around 7% occurring once. The sample here was CD8+ T cells sorted from PBMCs, taken 5 days after the first yellow fever vaccination. The receptor set was obtained from a man between 18 and 35 years old who received the YFV17D yellow fever vaccine.

This clonotype has only one observation. V usage is TRBV20-1 and J usage is TRBJ2-7; D is unresolved. Trimming cost V 7 bases and J 3 bases, with 16 bases left between them. The germline V gene has CDR1 DFQATT and CDR2 SNEGSKA (reference sequence). The CDR3 covers 13 residues. CDR3 DNA sequence: TGCAGTGATACCGGGTCCCGAGGCTACGAGCAGTACTTC. It codes for CSDTGSRGYEQYF.

Only a few counts were recorded for this clonotype. The chain recombines TRBV4-1 with TRBJ2-5; 9 positions match TRBD1. The CDR3 is made up of 17 amino acids. V shed 1 base and J 4 bases; nucleotides not matched to a gene: 10. Germline assignment: CDR1 MGHRA and CDR2 YSYEKL. The CDR3 loop reads CASSQVGDRVRGETQYF. The CDR3 nucleotides are TGCGCCAGCAGCCAAGTAGGGGACAGGGTAAGAGGAGAGACCCAGTACTTC.

On this clonotype itself: At one of its ends the junction is not consistent with the germline gene, which may arise from a read error. V usage is TRBV4-1 and J usage is TRBJ2-7, with TRBD1 as a possible D gene (5 bases). The CDR3 has 18 amino acids. Germline loops: CDR1 MGHRA, CDR2 YSYEKL. The CDR3 spells CASSHPLKGPGGTYDQYF. In DNA, the CDR3 is TGCGCCAGCAGCCATCCCCTCAAGGGGCCGGGTGGAACCTACGATCAGTACTTC.

This clonotype showed up just a few times. V gene TRBV19 combines with J gene TRBJ1-5; D might be TRBD1 (6 bases). The CDR3 has 13 amino acids. Germline CDR1 LNHDA, CDR2 SQIVND (reference sequence). V lost 6 bases, J lost 7 bases, and 13 bases lay in between. CDR3 sequence (DNA): TGTGCCAGTAGAACAGGGTACGGACAGCCCCAGCATTTT. Translating it yields CASRTGYGQPQHF. The variable domain in full, completed from reference TRBV19 and TRBJ1-5, reads DGGITQSPKYLFRKEGQNVTLSCEQNLNHDAMYWYRQDPGQGLRLIYYSQIVNDFQKGDIAEGYSVSREKKESFPLTVTSAQKNPTAFYLCASRTGYGQPQHFGDGTRLSIL.

This clonotype was recorded at least ten times. CDR3 sequence (DNA): TGCGCCAGCAGTCGAACTAGCGGAGAGCAAGAGACCCAGTACTTC. Protein product: CASSRTSGEQETQYF. The chain links TRBV23-1 to TRBJ2-5; 8 bases are a match to TRBD2. TRBV23-1 belongs to the ORF category, with a function that is uncertain. This CDR3 is 15 amino acids long. V was clipped by 4 bases and J by 2 bases; unmatched bases: 6.

This clonotype has a count of ten or more. The J gene is TRBJ2-1, the V gene TRBV27, with 13 nucleotides matching TRBD2. The germline V gene has CDR1 MNHEY and CDR2 SMNVEV (reference sequence). The CDR3 has 19 amino acids. The J segment lost 4 bases and the V segment lost 4 bases, leaving 13 bases of the junction unmatched. The DNA of the CDR3 is TGTGCCAGCAGTTCAATCCCCAGTGGACTAGCGGGGGTGTACAATGAGCAGTTCTTC. It yields the protein CASSSIPSGLAGVYNEQFF.

The chain links TRBV5-1 to TRBJ2-1; tentatively, D is TRBD2 (7 bases). This CDR3 is 15 amino acids long. V lost 2 bases and J lost 3, with 12 bases in between. The germline CDR1 and CDR2 sequences are SGHRS and YFSETQ. The CDR3 here is CASSFRGGNYNEQFF. The CDR3, as DNA: TGCGCCAGCAGCTTTAGGGGGGGAAACTACAATGAGCAGTTCTTC.

This clonotype was seen repeatedly, ten times or more. The J gene is TRBJ2-2, the V gene TRBV28; the D is unclear. CDR1 and CDR2 (germline): MDHEN, SYDVKM. Trimming removed 7 bases at V and 8 bases at J, with 8 bases between. The length of the CDR3 is 11 residues. CDR3 sequence (DNA): TGTGCCAGCACCCATCGGGGGGAGCTGTTTTTT. Translation gives CASTHRGELFF.

This clonotype showed up many times. The J gene is TRBJ2-3, the V gene TRBV11-3, with 8 positions matching TRBD2. Germline V gene lookup returns CDR1 SGHNT and CDR2 YENEEA. V shed 5 bases and J 8 bases; nucleotides not matched to a gene: 9. The CDR3 is 14 residues long. CDR3 bases: TGTGCCAGCAGCCACCCACAACGGGAGGGTACGCAGTATTTT. This codes for CASSHPQREGTQYF. The complete variable domain, with remaining parts taken from reference TRBV11-3 and TRBJ2-3, reads EAGVVQSPRYKIIEKKQPVAFWCNPISGHNTLYWYLQNLGQGPELLIRYENEEAVDDSQLPKDRFSAERLKGVDSTLKIQPAELGDSAVYLCASSHPQREGTQYFGPGTRLTVL.

This clonotype has a count of ten or more. This rearrangement joins TRBV4-1 to TRBJ1-2; D ambiguous. Germline CDR1 MGHRA, CDR2 YSYEKL. The CDR3 loop spans 15 amino acids. Trimming shortened V by 4 bases and J by 3 bases, and 15 bases separated the two germline ends. This chain's CDR3 is CASSRTSEGDYGYTF. Written as DNA, the CDR3 is TGCGCCAGCAGCCGCACATCGGAAGGAGACTATGGCTACACCTTC.

The chain recombines TRBV10-3 with TRBJ2-3; possible D gene TRBD2, 7 bases. Between the trimmed V and J ends, which lost 3 bases and 2 bases, there was a span of 15 bases. The CDR3 is 16 amino acids. CDR1 is ENHRY, CDR2 SYGVKD, per germline. CDR3 coding DNA: TGTGCCATCAGTGACCTTGCGGGGGCCGCCACAGATACGCAGTATTTT. Translating gives CAISDLAGAATDTQYF.

The chain recombines TRBV20-1 with TRBJ1-6; 8 bases agree with TRBD1. The CDR3 runs to 15 residues. Germline CDR1 reads DFQATT; CDR2 reads SNEGSKA (reference sequence). V dropped 5 bases and J dropped 6; count of bases not matched to a gene: 9. The chain's CDR3 is CSAFSGQGLNSPLHF. CDR3 nucleotide sequence: TGCAGTGCTTTTTCAGGACAGGGCCTTAATTCACCCCTCCACTTT.

This clonotype was counted ten times or more. The V gene is TRBV5-1, the J gene TRBJ1-1; D not resolved. From germline, CDR1 is SGHRS and CDR2 YFSETQ. The CDR3 totals 13 residues. The V gene lost 5 bases and the J gene lost 5 bases, with 13 bases spanning the gap. The CDR3 DNA reads TGCGCCAGCAGTCTGGCGGGGATTACTGAAGCTTTCTTT. Encoded protein: CASSLAGITEAFF.

This clonotype was recorded many times. This chain uses TRBV4-1 with TRBJ1-6; 8 bases are shared with TRBD1. The CDR3 is 16 residues long. With V trimmed by 4 bases and J by 7 bases, 9 bases remained unmatched. Germline V gene sequence: CDR1 MGHRA, CDR2 YSYEKL. The CDR3, as DNA: TGCGCCAGCAGCCCCCAAGCTCCAGGGGGCAATTCACCCCTCCACTTT. This codes for CASSPQAPGGNSPLHF.

This clonotype has just a few counts. The chain carries TRBV5-1 and TRBJ1-5, with TRBD1 matching over 9 bases. CDR3 size: 16 residues. The germline V gene encodes CDR1 SGHRS and CDR2 YFSETQ. The ends lost 4 bases at V and 0 bases at J; junction bases unmatched: 5. CDR3 in DNA: TGCGCCAGCAGCCCCGGGACAGGGATTAGCAATCAGCCCCAGCATTTT. It translates to CASSPGTGISNQPQHF.

This clonotype came up a few times. The chain joins TRBV6-1 to TRBJ1-1, with no clear D. The V gene lost 2 bases and the J gene lost 0 bases, with 16 bases spanning the gap. Germline CDR1 and CDR2: MNHNS and SASEGT. This CDR3 spans 17 amino acids. The CDR3 DNA follows: TGTGCCAGCAGTGAATGGAGCCAAGGACGGATGAACACTGAAGCTTTCTTT. The encoded protein is CASSEWSQGRMNTEAFF.

This clonotype was counted between two and nine times. The chain is built from TRBV4-3 and TRBJ2-7; tentative D call: TRBD2 (5 bases). V was trimmed by 8 bases and J by 0 bases, leaving 17 bases between them. This CDR3 spans 15 amino acids. Germline V CDR1 and CDR2: LGHNA, YSLEER. The CDR3: CASQDRGMDSYEQYF. The CDR3 DNA sequence: TGCGCCAGCCAAGATAGAGGGATGGACTCCTACGAGCAGTACTTC.

This chain links TRBV4-3 with TRBJ1-2; D gene unclear. The CDR3 length is 15 residues. Trimming took 0 bases from V and 2 from J, leaving 10 bases between them. Germline assignment: CDR1 LGHNA and CDR2 YSLEER. The CDR3 loop reads CASSQDARQNYGYTF. CDR3 DNA sequence: TGCGCCAGCAGCCAAGACGCGCGTCAGAACTATGGCTACACCTTC.

This clonotype has ten or more counts. The rearrangement links TRBV7-9 to TRBJ2-6; weak D call: TRBD1 (6 bases). In germline, CDR1 is SEHNR, CDR2 FQNEAQ (reference sequence). Deletions cut 9 bases from V and 0 bases from J, with 18 bases between. This CDR3 has 17 residues. The CDR3 sequence is CASKTGIRSSGANVLTF. The DNA of the CDR3 is TGTGCCAGTAAAACAGGGATCCGAAGCTCTGGGGCCAACGTCCTGACTTTC.

This clonotype came up many times. The chain recombines TRBV19 with TRBJ1-2; 7 bases map to TRBD1. CDR1 LNHDA and CDR2 SQIVND come from the germline V gene (reference sequence). Losses at the gene ends were 3 bases for V and 4 bases for J; bases not matched to a gene: 11. The CDR3 consists of 16 residues. CDR3 sequence (DNA): TGTGCCAGTAGTATCCTGTCGACAGGGAATATCTATGGCTACACCTTC. Protein sequence: CASSILSTGNIYGYTF.

The chain has TRBV18 and TRBJ1-4; 7 nucleotides agree with TRBD1. Losses at the gene ends were 3 bases for V and 7 bases for J; bases not matched to a gene: 8. Germline assignment: CDR1 KGHSH and CDR2 LQKENI. CDR3 length: 15 amino acids. This chain's CDR3 is CASSPEGAGGEKLFF. CDR3 DNA: TGTGCCAGCTCACCTGAGGGGGCCGGCGGTGAAAAACTGTTTTTT.